This TCR beta chain was sequenced for a study of T cell responses to AZD1222 COVID-19 vaccine. Using immunoSEQ multiplex PCR, the repertoire was profiled, and TCRdb retains in-frame clones only, with some absent. The table lists under 140,000 clones, roughly 90% of them singletons. The specimen was peripheral blood, collected 28 days after the second AZD1222 dose. This clonotype was obtained from an adult who received the AZD1222 COVID-19 vaccine.

DNA of the CDR3: TGTGCCAGCAGCCGGGCATTCACGACCCACCGGGGAGCGGGAGACTACGAGCAGTACTTC. It encodes CASSRAFTTHRGAGDYEQYF. V gene TRBV27 combines with J gene TRBJ2-7; 8 nucleotides align to TRBD2. CDR1 is MNHEY and CDR2 is SMNVEV in the germline V gene (reference sequence). V lost 6 bases and J lost 3; bases outside the gene matches: 25. This CDR3 region has 20 residues.